This T cell receptor (beta chain) was identified in a study of long-term antiretroviral therapy in people with HIV. The V end lost 2 bases, the J end lost 6 bases, and 13 bases lay between the germline ends. Germline CDR1 is SGHNT and CDR2 is YENEEA. The CDR3 extends over 15 amino acids. Every single participant having HIV got treatment inside the United States. This clone was recorded once. The antigen is undetermined. Study-wide findings and caveats: It was observed that HIV repertoires exhibited narrower CDR3 length ranges than controls. There were no data on ART adherence, viral resistance or therapy changes, a gap that limits inferences about post-ART repertoire changes. At every time point, clones expanded before ART dominated the repertoire.

With survey level as its setting, the immunoSEQ assay was v3.0. Only in-frame clones appear in the TCRdb table, and some are missing; sequencing was by immunoSEQ multiplex PCR. In the table there are under 50,000 clones, roughly 86% of which are singletons. Material: unsorted PBMCs, obtained 0.1 years before starting antiretroviral therapy. The chain uses TRBV11-3 and TRBJ2-2, with a tentative D call TRBD2 (6 bases). This receptor was identified in a woman in her fifties or sixties with HIV. CDR3 DNA: TGTGCCAGCAGCTTAAGGGAGGTAGAGGCCGGGGAGCTGTTTTTT. It codes for CASSLREVEAGELFF.